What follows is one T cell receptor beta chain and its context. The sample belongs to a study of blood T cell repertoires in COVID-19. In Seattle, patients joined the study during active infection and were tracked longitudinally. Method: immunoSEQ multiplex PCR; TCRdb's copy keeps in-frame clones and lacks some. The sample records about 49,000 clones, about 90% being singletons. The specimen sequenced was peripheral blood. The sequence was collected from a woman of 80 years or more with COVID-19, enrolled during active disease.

The CDR3 region has the DNA TGTGCCAGTAGTATGGCTGGGGACAGGGCCCTTCGGGAGCAGTACTTC. Its protein is CASSMAGDRALREQYF. This chain links TRBV19 with TRBJ2-7, with 9 bases fitting TRBD1. CDR1 LNHDA and CDR2 SQIVND come from the germline V gene (reference sequence). V was clipped by 3 bases and J by 7 bases; unmatched bases: 13. The CDR3 is made up of 16 amino acids.